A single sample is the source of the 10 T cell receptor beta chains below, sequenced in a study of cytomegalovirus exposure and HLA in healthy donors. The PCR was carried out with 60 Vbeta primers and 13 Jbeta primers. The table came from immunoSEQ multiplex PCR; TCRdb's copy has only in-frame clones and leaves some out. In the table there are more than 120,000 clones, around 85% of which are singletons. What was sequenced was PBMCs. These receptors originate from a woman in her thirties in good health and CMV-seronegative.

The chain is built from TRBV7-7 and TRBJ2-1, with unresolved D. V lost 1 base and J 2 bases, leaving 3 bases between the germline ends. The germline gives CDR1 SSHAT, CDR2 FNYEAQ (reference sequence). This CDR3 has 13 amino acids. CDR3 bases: TGTGCCAGCAGCTTAGGGCCCTACAATGAGCAGTTCTTC. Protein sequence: CASSLGPYNEQFF.

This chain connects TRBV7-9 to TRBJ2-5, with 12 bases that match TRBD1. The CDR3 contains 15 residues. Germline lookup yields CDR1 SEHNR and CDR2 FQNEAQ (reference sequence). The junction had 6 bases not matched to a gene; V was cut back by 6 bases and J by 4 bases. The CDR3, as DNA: TGTGCCAGCAGTCAGGGGGGACAGGGGGCAGAGACCCAGTACTTC. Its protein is CASSQGGQGAETQYF.

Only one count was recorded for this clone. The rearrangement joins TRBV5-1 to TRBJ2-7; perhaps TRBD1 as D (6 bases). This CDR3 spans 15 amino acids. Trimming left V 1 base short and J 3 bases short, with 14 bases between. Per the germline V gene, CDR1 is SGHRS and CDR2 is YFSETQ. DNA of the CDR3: TGCGCCAGCAGCTTGTGGGGCAGGGGAAGCTACGAGCAGTACTTC. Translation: CASSLWGRGSYEQYF.

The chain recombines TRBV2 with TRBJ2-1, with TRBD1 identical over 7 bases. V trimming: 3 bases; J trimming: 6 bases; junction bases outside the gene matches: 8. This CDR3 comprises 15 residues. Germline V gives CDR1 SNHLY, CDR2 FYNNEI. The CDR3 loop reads CASSDRGRKGNEQFF. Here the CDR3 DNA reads TGTGCCAGCAGTGATAGGGGGCGCAAGGGCAATGAGCAGTTCTTC.

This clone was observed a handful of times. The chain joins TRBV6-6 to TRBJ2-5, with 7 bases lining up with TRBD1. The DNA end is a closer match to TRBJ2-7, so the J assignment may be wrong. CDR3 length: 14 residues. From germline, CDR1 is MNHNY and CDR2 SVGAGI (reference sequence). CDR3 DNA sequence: TGTGCCAGCAGTTACGGGACAGCCTTCTACGAGCAGTACTTC. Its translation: CASSYGTAFYEQYF.

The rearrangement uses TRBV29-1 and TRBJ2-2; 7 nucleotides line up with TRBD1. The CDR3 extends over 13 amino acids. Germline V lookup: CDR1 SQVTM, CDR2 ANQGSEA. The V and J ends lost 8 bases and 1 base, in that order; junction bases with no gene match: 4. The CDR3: CSPRQGNTGELFF. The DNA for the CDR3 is TGCAGCCCCCGACAGGGGAACACCGGGGAGCTGTTTTTT.

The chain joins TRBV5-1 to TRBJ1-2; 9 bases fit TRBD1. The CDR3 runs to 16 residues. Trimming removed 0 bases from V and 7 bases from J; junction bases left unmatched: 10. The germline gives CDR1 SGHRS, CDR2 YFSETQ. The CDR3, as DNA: TGCGCCAGCAGCTTGGACCCCGGGACAGGGCTCCGTGGCTACACCTTC. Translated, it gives CASSLDPGTGLRGYTF.

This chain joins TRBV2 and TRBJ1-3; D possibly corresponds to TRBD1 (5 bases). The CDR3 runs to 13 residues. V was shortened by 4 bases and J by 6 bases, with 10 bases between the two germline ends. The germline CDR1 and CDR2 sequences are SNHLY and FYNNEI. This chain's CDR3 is CASSVQGINTIYF. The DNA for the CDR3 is TGTGCCAGCAGTGTTCAGGGAATAAACACCATATATTTT.

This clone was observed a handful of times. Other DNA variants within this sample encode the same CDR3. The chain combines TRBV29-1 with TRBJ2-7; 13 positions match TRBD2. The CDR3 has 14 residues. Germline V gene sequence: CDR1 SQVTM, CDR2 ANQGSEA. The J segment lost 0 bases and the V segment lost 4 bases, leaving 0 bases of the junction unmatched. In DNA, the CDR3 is TGCAGCGTTGGGACTAGCGGGAGCTCCTACGAGCAGTACTTC. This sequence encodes CSVGTSGSSYEQYF.

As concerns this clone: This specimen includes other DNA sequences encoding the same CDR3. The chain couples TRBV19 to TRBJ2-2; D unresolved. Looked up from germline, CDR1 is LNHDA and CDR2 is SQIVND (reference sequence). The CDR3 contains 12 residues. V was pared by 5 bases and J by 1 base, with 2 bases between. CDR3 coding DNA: TGTGCCAGTAGTCTGAACACCGGGGAGCTGTTTTTT. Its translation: CASSLNTGELFF.